What follows are 12 T cell receptor beta chains derived from one specimen sequenced in a study of PD-L1 blockade in urothelial cancer. Generated by immunoSEQ multiplex PCR, the TCRdb table keeps only in-frame clones and is missing some. The sample holds roughly 130,000 clones; approximately 84% are singletons and the top ten take 3.2%. The time point was: pretreatment peripheral blood. The sequenced sample was PBMCs, obtained around atezolizumab (anti-PD-L1) treatment. These TCRs come from a middle-aged man with urothelial cancer.

This CDR3 reads CASSLGGNTGELFF. The CDR3 DNA reads TGTGCCAGCAGCTTAGGCGGCAATACCGGGGAGCTGTTTTTT. The rearrangement uses TRBV11-3 and TRBJ2-2; D is uncertain. The CDR3 is made up of 14 amino acids. Trimming shortened V by 1 base and J by 5 bases, and 8 bases separated the two germline ends. Germline values: CDR1 SGHNT, CDR2 YENEEA.

This sequence joins TRBV5-1 and TRBJ2-1; D ambiguous. CDR3 length equals 13 residues. Germline assignment: CDR1 SGHRS and CDR2 YFSETQ. Trimming stripped 2 bases from V and 7 bases from J, with 10 bases between. The CDR3 is CASSFRLGNEQFF. CDR3 nucleotides: TGCGCCAGCAGCTTCAGGCTGGGTAATGAGCAGTTCTTC.

The chain couples TRBV6-1 to TRBJ2-4; 9 bases are a match to TRBD2. The CDR3 spans 15 residues. The V gene's germline CDR1 is MNHNS and CDR2 SASEGT. V shed 6 bases and J 0 bases; nucleotides not matched to a gene: 3. This chain's CDR3 is CASRRLAVAKNIQYF. Here the CDR3 DNA reads TGTGCCAGCAGGAGACTAGCGGTAGCCAAAAACATTCAGTACTTC.

The J gene is TRBJ1-2, the V gene TRBV19, with a weak D call TRBD1 (5 bases). The CDR3 extends over 16 amino acids. Germline CDR1 LNHDA, CDR2 SQIVND (reference sequence). V shed 9 bases and J shed 0 bases, with 20 bases lying between them. In DNA, the CDR3 is TGTGCCAGCCAGTCCGGGGGGAATCCCACTAACTATGGCTACACCTTC. Translation: CASQSGGNPTNYGYTF.

The chain recombines TRBV5-8 with TRBJ1-3, with 8 nucleotides matching TRBD1. V lost 3 bases, J lost 2 bases, and 7 bases stayed unmatched. In germline, CDR1 is SGHTS, CDR2 YDEGEE. The CDR3 runs to 16 residues. The CDR3 region is CASSSLTGATGNTIYF. CDR3 coding DNA: TGTGCCAGCAGCTCCCTGACAGGGGCAACTGGAAACACCATATATTTT.

Concerning this clone: This sample also contains other DNA sequences that code for the same CDR3. The rearrangement joins TRBV18 to TRBJ1-6; no reliable D call. The germline gives CDR1 KGHSH, CDR2 LQKENI. V was trimmed by 1 base and J by 6 bases, leaving 10 bases between them. CDR3 length: 15 residues. The CDR3 DNA is TGTGCCAGCTCACCACTTGGCCAGATTAATTCACCCCTCCACTTT. This gives the protein CASSPLGQINSPLHF.

The chain combines TRBV19 with TRBJ2-2; no definite D call. This CDR3 spans 18 amino acids. V lost 0 bases, J lost 0 bases, and 14 bases lay in between. Germline V CDR1 and CDR2: LNHDA, SQIVND (reference sequence). In nucleotides, the CDR3 is TGTGCCAGTAGTATAGATCTCTATAGCTTCCCGAACACCGGGGAGCTGTTTTTT. It yields the protein CASSIDLYSFPNTGELFF.

This clone was picked up one time. V usage is TRBV14 and J usage is TRBJ1-2, with a weak D call TRBD1 (5 bases). V shed 1 base and J shed 4 bases, with 7 bases lying between them. The germline gives CDR1 SGHDN, CDR2 FVKESK. The CDR3 contains 13 residues. The CDR3 is CASSQGGGYGYTF. CDR3 coding DNA: TGTGCCAGCAGCCAAGGGGGGGGCTATGGCTACACCTTC.

This chain links TRBV30 with TRBJ1-6; no clear D gene. V lost 0 bases, J lost 10 bases, and 13 bases lay in between. Germline loops: CDR1 GTSNPN, CDR2 SVGIG (reference sequence). This CDR3 spans 14 amino acids. The chain's CDR3 is CAWSVAGIFSPLHF. The CDR3 nucleotides read TGTGCCTGGAGTGTCGCCGGGATTTTCTCACCCCTCCACTTT.

The chain uses TRBV30 and TRBJ2-1, with D possibly TRBD2 on 6 matching bases. This CDR3 is built from 17 residues. The germline V gene encodes CDR1 GTSNPN and CDR2 SVGIG (reference sequence). Trimming shortened V by 0 bases and J by 5 bases, and 20 bases separated the two germline ends. The CDR3 protein is CAWSVTRGRLPDNEQFF. CDR3 nucleotide sequence: TGTGCCTGGAGTGTGACTCGGGGGAGGCTCCCAGACAATGAGCAGTTCTTC.

This clone was seen more than once but under ten times. The V gene is TRBV19, the J gene TRBJ1-5, with TRBD1 identical over 11 bases. Germline V gives CDR1 LNHDA, CDR2 SQIVND (reference sequence). V lost 4 bases and J lost 6; bases outside the gene matches: 5. The CDR3 totals 15 residues. The CDR3 bases are TGTGCCAGTAGTAGAGGGACAGGGGGAAGTCAGCCCCAGCATTTT. This encodes CASSRGTGGSQPQHF.

The rearrangement uses TRBV6-1 and TRBJ1-2, with D possibly being TRBD1 (6 bases). V lost 7 bases and J 8 bases, leaving 17 bases between the germline ends. Germline V lookup: CDR1 MNHNS, CDR2 SASEGT. The CDR3 has 13 residues. Here the CDR3 reads CASTLQGRGGYTF. In DNA, the CDR3 is TGTGCCAGCACACTTCAGGGGAGAGGCGGCTACACCTTC.